The 17 T cell receptor beta chains given below trace back to one sample, sequenced in a study of shared clonotypes between healthy human individuals. The method was immunoSEQ multiplex PCR; TCRdb's version includes in-frame clones alone and lacks a portion of them. The table includes 450,000 to 550,000 clones, 60% to 85% detected once. Material for sequencing was PBMCs. All receptors come from a woman aged 40 to 50 in good health. Some clones in this sample may be carry-over from other donors' samples.

This clone occurred once. The chain links TRBV2 to TRBJ1-4; D not resolved. CDR3 length equals 14 residues. In germline, CDR1 is SNHLY, CDR2 FYNNEI. The ends were cut back, 7 bases at V and 8 bases at J, with 17 bases in the middle. This CDR3 is CASNADGRGEKLFF. In nucleotides, the CDR3 is TGTGCCAGCAATGCGGACGGCCGAGGGGAAAAACTGTTTTTT.

The gene calls are TRBV4-1 and TRBJ2-3; 8 bases match TRBD2. V was clipped by 1 base and J by 2 bases; unmatched bases: 5. The CDR3 is made up of 16 amino acids. Germline V gene lookup returns CDR1 MGHRA and CDR2 YSYEKL. CDR3 region: CASSQVAGTATDTQYF. The CDR3 DNA follows: TGCGCCAGCAGCCAAGTAGCGGGGACGGCCACAGATACGCAGTATTTT.

V usage is TRBV7-6 and J usage is TRBJ2-2; D unclear. V was pared by 7 bases and J by 6 bases, with 15 bases between. The CDR3 runs 14 residues. Germline CDR1 SGHVS, CDR2 FNYEAQ. CDR3 in amino acids: CASTSAGRAGELFF. The CDR3 DNA sequence: TGTGCCAGCACATCGGCAGGTCGAGCCGGGGAGCTGTTTTTT.

The J gene is TRBJ2-7, the V gene TRBV5-6, with 8 positions matching TRBD1. Germline CDR1 and CDR2: SGHDT and YYEEEE. The V gene end was trimmed by 5 bases and the J gene end by 3 bases; junction bases not matched to a gene: 4. The CDR3 runs 13 residues. The CDR3 is CASRGQVNYEQYF. The CDR3 DNA is TGTGCCAGCAGGGGACAGGTAAACTACGAGCAGTACTTC.

This clone appeared a single time. The chain couples TRBV21-1 to TRBJ1-2; TRBD1, the table's D call, lacks a check against the DNA. TRBV21-1 is labeled a pseudogene. This CDR3 comprises 21 residues. The CDR3, as DNA: TGTGCCAGCAGCAAAGGGACAGGGGGCGATCACACCGCAAGCAAAAACTATGGCTACACCTTC. Residues: CASSKGTGGDHTASKNYGYTF.

CDR3 DNA: TGTGCCAGCAGTGAGGTCTATTCTTCTGGGGCCAACGTCCTGACTTTC. It codes for CASSEVYSSGANVLTF. The V gene is TRBV6-1, the J gene TRBJ2-6, with D hard to call. V was clipped by 3 bases and J by 1 base, with 10 bases between them. The CDR3 totals 16 residues. CDR1 and CDR2 (germline): MNHNS, SASEGT.

V usage is TRBV27 and J usage is TRBJ1-2, with 10 bases identical to TRBD1. There are 16 residues in the CDR3. In germline, CDR1 is MNHEY, CDR2 SMNVEV (reference sequence). Trimming cost V 6 bases and J 5 bases; bases outside gene matches: 12. CDR3 DNA sequence: TGTGCCAGCAGCCGGACAGGGGGGCGCCTTTTTTATGGCTACACCTTC. Residues: CASSRTGGRLFYGYTF.

The genes are TRBV14 and TRBJ1-2; possibly TRBD1 for D (5 bases). The V and J ends lost 1 base and 5 bases respectively, with 8 bases between them. The germline V gene has CDR1 SGHDN and CDR2 FVKESK. The CDR3 has 13 amino acids. CDR3 protein: CASSQAGTYGYTF. The CDR3 DNA sequence: TGTGCCAGCAGCCAAGCAGGGACGTATGGCTACACCTTC.

The rearrangement uses TRBV9 and TRBJ2-1, with TRBD1 identical over 7 bases. With 3 bases clipped from V and 3 bases from J, the junction kept 6 bases outside the gene matches. Germline assignment: CDR1 SGDLS and CDR2 YYNGEE. The CDR3 sequence is 15 residues long. The CDR3 here is CASSGDRAGYNEQFF. CDR3 sequence (DNA): TGTGCCAGCAGCGGTGACAGGGCGGGCTACAATGAGCAGTTCTTC.

V gene TRBV29-1 combines with J gene TRBJ1-2; 10 nucleotides line up with TRBD1. CDR1 is SQVTM and CDR2 is ANQGSEA in the germline V gene. V shed 5 bases and J 6 bases; nucleotides not matched to a gene: 9. CDR3 length: 14 residues. CDR3 region: CSVLPTGGADGYTF. The CDR3, as DNA: TGCAGCGTTCTCCCGACAGGGGGCGCAGATGGCTACACCTTC. The full variable domain, rest sourced from reference TRBV29-1 and TRBJ1-2, is SAVISQKPSRDICQRGTSLTIQCQVDSQVTMMFWYRQQPGQSLTLIATANQGSEATYESGFVIDKFPISRPNLTFSTLTVSNMSPEDSSIYLCSVLPTGGADGYTFGSGTRLTVV.

This clone showed up just once. CDR3 DNA sequence: TGTGCCACCAGCAGAGGCTACACAGGGGCCAACACTGAAGCTTTCTTT. Translated: CATSRGYTGANTEAFF. The V and J genes are TRBV15 and TRBJ1-1, with 7 nucleotides matching TRBD1. The CDR3 spans 16 residues. J lost 2 bases, V lost 1 base, and 7 bases had no gene match. The germline gives CDR1 LNHNV, CDR2 YYDKDF (reference sequence).

In its sample, this clone was seen once. The chain is built from TRBV10-3 and TRBJ2-2; D not certain. The CDR3 contains 11 residues. Trimming pared 7 bases from V and 5 bases from J, leaving 5 bases between. Germline-derived CDR1 and CDR2 are ENHRY and SYGVKD. This CDR3 is CAIMGTGELFF. Written as DNA, the CDR3 is TGTGCCATCATGGGGACCGGGGAGCTGTTTTTT.

This clone appeared once. The J gene is TRBJ1-5, the V gene TRBV19, with D unresolved. Trimming cost V 6 bases and J 0 bases, with 12 bases left between them. The CDR3 has 15 amino acids. The germline V gene has CDR1 LNHDA and CDR2 SQIVND (reference sequence). The CDR3 loop reads CASSFLRNSNQPQHF. DNA of the CDR3: TGTGCCAGTAGCTTCCTACGGAATAGCAATCAGCCCCAGCATTTT.

As regards this clone: The sample contains more than one DNA sequence encoding this CDR3. The V call is TRBV7-2, the J call TRBJ2-1, with 11 bases matching TRBD2. CDR1 and CDR2 from the germline V gene are SGHTA and FQGNSA. V lost 4 bases and J lost 7; bases outside the gene matches: 6. The CDR3 covers 15 residues. The CDR3 loop reads CASSSTSGSGNEQFF. In DNA, the CDR3 is TGTGCCAGCAGCTCCACTAGCGGGAGTGGGAATGAGCAGTTCTTC.

The chain combines TRBV6-4 with TRBJ2-1; TRBD2 might be the D (6 bases). This CDR3 spans 16 amino acids. Trimming took 4 bases from V and 7 from J, leaving 20 bases between them. Germline CDR1 is MRHNA and CDR2 is SNTAGT. CDR3 loop: CASSVVAALPGNEQFF. For the CDR3, the DNA is TGTGCCAGCAGTGTAGTAGCGGCCCTACCAGGGAATGAGCAGTTCTTC.

The J gene is TRBJ1-1, the V gene TRBV18, with 7 bases fitting TRBD1. Germline V lookup: CDR1 KGHSH, CDR2 LQKENI. Losses at the gene ends were 3 bases for V and 5 bases for J; bases not matched to a gene: 6. The CDR3 runs to 14 residues. The CDR3 is CASSPGDRGTEAFF. The CDR3 nucleotides are TGTGCCAGCTCACCCGGGGACAGAGGGACTGAAGCTTTCTTT. Combining the CDR3 with reference TRBV18 and TRBJ1-1 gives the whole variable domain NAGVMQNPRHLVRRRGQEARLRCSPMKGHSHVYWYRQLPEEGLKFMVYLQKENIIDESGMPKERFSAEFPKEGPSILRIQQVVRGDSAAYFCASSPGDRGTEAFFGQGTRLTVV.

The V call is TRBV5-4, the J call TRBJ2-7; 8 nucleotides line up with TRBD2. CDR3 length: 15 amino acids. V trimming: 0 bases; J trimming: 2 bases; junction bases outside the gene matches: 4. Looked up from germline, CDR1 is SGHNT and CDR2 is YYREEE (reference sequence). The CDR3 DNA reads TGTGCCAGCAGCTTGGATGGGACTAGAGCCTACGAGCAGTACTTC. This codes for CASSLDGTRAYEQYF.